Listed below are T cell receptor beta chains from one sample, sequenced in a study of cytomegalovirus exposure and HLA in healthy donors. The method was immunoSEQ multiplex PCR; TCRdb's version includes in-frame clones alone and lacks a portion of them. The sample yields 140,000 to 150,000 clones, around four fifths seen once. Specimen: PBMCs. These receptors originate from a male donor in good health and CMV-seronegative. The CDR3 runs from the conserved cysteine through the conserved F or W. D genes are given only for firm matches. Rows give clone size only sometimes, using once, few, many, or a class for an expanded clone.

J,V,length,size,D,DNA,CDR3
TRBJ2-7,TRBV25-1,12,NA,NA,TGTGCCAGCAGTGAATTCGGCTACGAGCAGTACTTC,CASSEFGYEQYF
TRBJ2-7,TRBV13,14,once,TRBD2,TGTGCCAGCAGCCCTCCCGGGGGGGAGTACGAGCAGTACTTC,CASSPPGGEYEQYF
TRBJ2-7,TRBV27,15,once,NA,TGTGCCAGCAGTTTATGGGGGCAGCTATCCTACGAGCAGTACTTC,CASSLWGQLSYEQYF
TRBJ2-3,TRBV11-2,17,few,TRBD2,TGTGCCAGCAGCTTTGTACCTGGACTAGACGGCACAGATACGCAGTATTTT,CASSFVPGLDGTDTQYF
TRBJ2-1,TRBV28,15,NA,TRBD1,TGTGCCAGCAGTTCCCGGGACAGGGTTTCCAATGAGCAGTTCTTC,CASSSRDRVSNEQFF
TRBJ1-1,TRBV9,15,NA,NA,TGTGCCAGCAGCGTAGAGGGAGGCACGAACACTGAAGCTTTCTTT,CASSVEGGTNTEAFF
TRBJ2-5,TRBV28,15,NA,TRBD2,TGTGCCAGCAGGGTAGCGGGAGGGGACCAAGAGACCCAGTACTTC,CASRVAGGDQETQYF
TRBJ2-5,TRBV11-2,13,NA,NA,TGTGCCAGCAGCTCCGGACAGAGAGAGACCCAGTACTTC,CASSSGQRETQYF
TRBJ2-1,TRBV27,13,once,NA,TGTGCCAGCAGTCCGGGGACTTCCGATCGACAGTTCTTC,CASSPGTSDRQFF
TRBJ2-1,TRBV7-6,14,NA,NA,TGTGCCAGCAGCTTAGATACAGGATACAATGAGCAGTTCTTC,CASSLDTGYNEQFF
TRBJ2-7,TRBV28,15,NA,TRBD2,TGTGCCAGCAGGACACCTAGCGGGGGTACCTACGAGCAGTACTTC,CASRTPSGGTYEQYF
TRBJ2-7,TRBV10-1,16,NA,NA,TGCGCCAGCAGTTTGGGGGTAGCGGAAAGCTCCTACGAGCAGTACTTC,CASSLGVAESSYEQYF
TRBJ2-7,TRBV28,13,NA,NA,TGTGCCAGCAGTCGGGACAGGCGGGGGGAGCAGTACTTC,CASSRDRRGEQYF
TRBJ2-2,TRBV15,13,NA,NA,TGTGCCACCGGGGGGGCGGTCGCTGGGGAGCTGTTTTTT,CATGGAVAGELFF
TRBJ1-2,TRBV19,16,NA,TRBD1,TGTGCCAGTAGTTTTCCGGCAGGGGGCTCCGGCTATGGCTACACCTTC,CASSFPAGGSGYGYTF
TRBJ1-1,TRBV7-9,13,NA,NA,TGTTCCAGCAGCGTGACAGAGAACACTGAAGCTTTCTTT,CSSSVTENTEAFF
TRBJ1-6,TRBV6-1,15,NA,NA,TGTGCCAGCAGTGAATCCCCAGGGAGGAATTCACCCCTCCACTTT,CASSESPGRNSPLHF
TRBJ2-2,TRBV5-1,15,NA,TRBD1,TGCGCCAGCAGCCCTCGGACAGGGAACACCGGGGAGCTGTTTTTT,CASSPRTGNTGELFF
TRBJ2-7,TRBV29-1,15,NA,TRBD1,TGCAGCGTCACCGCCCCGACAGGGGCCACCTACGAGCAGTACTTC,CSVTAPTGATYEQYF
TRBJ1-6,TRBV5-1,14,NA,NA,TGCGCCAGCAGCTTCATCACAGGGTATTCACCCCTCCACTTT,CASSFITGYSPLHF
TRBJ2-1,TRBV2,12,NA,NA,TGTGCCAGCAGCGAACAGGGCGATGAGCAGTTCTTC,CASSEQGDEQFF
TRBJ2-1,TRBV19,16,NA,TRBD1,TGTGCCAGTAGTCTAACTGTGACAGGGTCCTACAATGAGCAGTTCTTC,CASSLTVTGSYNEQFF
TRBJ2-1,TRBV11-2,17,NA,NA,TGTGCCAGCAGCTTCGCCCCAGGGCGGGGGCCTTACAATGAGCAGTTCTTC,CASSFAPGRGPYNEQFF
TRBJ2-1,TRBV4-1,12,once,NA,TGCGCCAGCAGCCAACCGGCAGGTGAGCAGTTCTTC,CASSQPAGEQFF
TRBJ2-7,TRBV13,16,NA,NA,TGTGCCAGCAGCCCCCCCGGTACAGGGTGGGCCTACGAGCAGTACTTC,CASSPPGTGWAYEQYF
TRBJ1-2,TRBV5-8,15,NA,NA,TGTGCCAGCAGCTCCCTTCAAGGGGCGAACTATGGCTACACCTTC,CASSSLQGANYGYTF
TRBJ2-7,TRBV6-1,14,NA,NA,TGTGCCAGCGGGGCCGGGACTCCTACATACGAGCAGTACTTC,CASGAGTPTYEQYF
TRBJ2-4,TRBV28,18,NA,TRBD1,TGTGCCAGCAGACCCGCCCCCAAGGGACAGAACGCCAAAAACATTCAGTACTTC,CASRPAPKGQNAKNIQYF
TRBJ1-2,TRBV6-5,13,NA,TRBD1,TGTGCCAGCAGTTACGTCAGGGGGAATGGCTACACCTTC,CASSYVRGNGYTF
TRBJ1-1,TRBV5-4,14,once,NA,TGTGCCAGCAGCCAAGTGGTCAGGGACACTGAAGCTTTCTTT,CASSQVVRDTEAFF
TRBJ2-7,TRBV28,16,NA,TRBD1,TGTGCCAGCAGTTTTCGCCCGGGACAGGAACAATACGAGCAGTACTTC,CASSFRPGQEQYEQYF
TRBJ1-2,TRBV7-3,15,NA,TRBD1,TGTGCCAGCAGCCCGACAGGGGGAACCGACTATGGCTACACCTTC,CASSPTGGTDYGYTF
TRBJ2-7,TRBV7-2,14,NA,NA,TGTGCCAGCAGCTTACAGGGTGGTTCCTACGAGCAGTACTTC,CASSLQGGSYEQYF
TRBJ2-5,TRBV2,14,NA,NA,TGTGCCAGCAGGGGGGGAAGGGGTCAAGAGACCCAGTACTTC,CASRGGRGQETQYF
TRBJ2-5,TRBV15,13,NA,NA,TGTGCCACCAGCAGAGAACAGAGCGAGACCCAGTACTTC,CATSREQSETQYF
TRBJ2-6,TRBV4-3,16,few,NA,TGCGCCAGCAGCCAATTAGCGGTTTCTGGGGCCAACGTCCTGACTTTC,CASSQLAVSGANVLTF
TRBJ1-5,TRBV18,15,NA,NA,TGTGCCAGCTCACCACTCCCGGGGTTAAATCAGCCCCAGCATTTT,CASSPLPGLNQPQHF
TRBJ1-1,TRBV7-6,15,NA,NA,TGTGCCAGCAGCTTAGCGCCCGGGGTCGACTCTGAAGCTTTCTTT,CASSLAPGVDSEAFF
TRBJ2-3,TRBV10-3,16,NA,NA,TGTGCCATCAGCACTATAAAAAAGACCGGCACAGATACGCAGTATTTT,CAISTIKKTGTDTQYF
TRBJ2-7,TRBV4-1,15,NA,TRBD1,TGCGCCAGCAGCCAAACAGGGGGGTTAACCTACGAGCAGTACTTC,CASSQTGGLTYEQYF
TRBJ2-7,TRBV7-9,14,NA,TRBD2,TGTGCCAGCAGCCAGAGCGGGGGGGCCCACGAGCAGTACTTC,CASSQSGGAHEQYF
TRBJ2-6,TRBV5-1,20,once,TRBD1,TGCGCCAGCAGCTTGTACAGTTCTGGCAGGGGGCTGTCTGGGGCCAACGTCCTGACTTTC,CASSLYSSGRGLSGANVLTF
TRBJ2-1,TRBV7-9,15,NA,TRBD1,TGTGCCAGCAGCTTAGGGACAGGGAGGTACAATGAGCAGTTCTTC,CASSLGTGRYNEQFF
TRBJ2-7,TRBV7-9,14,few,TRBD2,TGTGCCAGCATGGCGGGAGGGACCCCTGGCGAGCAGTACTTC,CASMAGGTPGEQYF
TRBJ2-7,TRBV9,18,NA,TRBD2,TGTGCCAGCAGCGGTCCCGGGACTAGCGGGGGGACGACCTACGAGCAGTACTTC,CASSGPGTSGGTTYEQYF
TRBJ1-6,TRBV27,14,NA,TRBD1,TGTGCCAGCAGTTCGGGACAGGGGTATTCACCCCTCCACTTT,CASSSGQGYSPLHF
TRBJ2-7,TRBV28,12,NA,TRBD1,TGTGCCAGCAGCCAGACAGGGTACGAGCAGTACTTC,CASSQTGYEQYF
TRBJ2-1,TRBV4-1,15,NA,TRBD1,TGCGCCAGCAGCCGAGGACAGGGGGCCGACAATGAGCAGTTCTTC,CASSRGQGADNEQFF
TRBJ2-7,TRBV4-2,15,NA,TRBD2,TGTGCCAGCAGCCAAGAGGTTGGGACTAGCGCCGAGCAGTACTTC,CASSQEVGTSAEQYF
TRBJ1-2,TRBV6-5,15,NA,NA,TGTGCCAGCAGTTACTCGGGGGCCTCTAACTATGGCTACACCTTC,CASSYSGASNYGYTF
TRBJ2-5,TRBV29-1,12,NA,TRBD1,TGCAGCGTGGGGGACAGGATAGAGACCCAGTACTTC,CSVGDRIETQYF
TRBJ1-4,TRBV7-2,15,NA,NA,TGTGCCAGCAGCGCCTCCGACAGGTTAAATGAAAAACTGTTTTTT,CASSASDRLNEKLFF
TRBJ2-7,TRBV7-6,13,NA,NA,TGTGCCAGCAGCTTTGGCAGCTCCTACGAGCAGTACTTC,CASSFGSSYEQYF
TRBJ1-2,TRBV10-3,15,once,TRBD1,TGTGCCATTACCTCTGAGGGGGCGCCGGACTATGGCTACACCTTC,CAITSEGAPDYGYTF
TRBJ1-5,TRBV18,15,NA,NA,TGTGCCAGCTCACCTGTCCAGGGCCCCAATCAGCCCCAGCATTTT,CASSPVQGPNQPQHF
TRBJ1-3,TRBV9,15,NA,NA,TGTGCCAGCAGCGACGGGACATCCTCTGGAAACACCATATATTTT,CASSDGTSSGNTIYF
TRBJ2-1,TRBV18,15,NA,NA,TGTGCCAGCTCACTTCAGGGCGGGGACGGAAATGAGCAGTTCTTC,CASSLQGGDGNEQFF
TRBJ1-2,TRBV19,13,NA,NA,TGTGCCAGTACTCCGAGGAGGGTCCAAGGCTACACCTTC,CASTPRRVQGYTF
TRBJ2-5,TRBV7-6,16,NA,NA,TGTGCCAGCAGCTCCCAAAAGATAGCGGTCAAAGAGACCCAGTACTTC,CASSSQKIAVKETQYF